The clone carrying this T cell receptor beta chain was counted ten times or more. Its antigen is not known. With 4 bases clipped from V and 2 bases from J, the junction kept 6 bases outside the gene matches. The CDR3 is 17 amino acids. Germline V CDR1 and CDR2: SGHRS, YFSETQ. The data were taken from a study of regulatory T cells in long-lasting Graves disease. Time point described: newly diagnosed GD, antithyroid drugs for less than 3 months. TCR sequences were obtained from RNA taken from PBMCs. Study-level findings and limits: Persistent-disease Graves' patients showed less TCR diversity than new cases.

Sequencing libraries for TCR beta were prepared with iRepertoire HTBI primers and Arm-PCR of CDR3 regions. Authors' processing steps: The identification of 62 TRBV and roughly 14 TRBJ segments was made across samples. MiXCR was run by TCRdb on the multiplex PCR reads, yielding one entry per CDR3 protein. TCRdb, not the original authors, processed these V and J calls. Among around 500,000 distinct CDR3 sequences listed, approximately 12% were seen once. Another study also made use of these data, one on T cells in Graves' hyperthyroidism and ophthalmopathy. This second study says: A lack of ophthalmopathy progression within 18 months defined stable Graves' hyperthyroidism. In blood, most of the thyroid clonotypes expanded above 0.001 were also present.

This sequence originates from a man younger than 45 with Graves disease. The chain recombines TRBV5-1 with TRBJ2-1, with 13 bases matching TRBD2. Sample: peripheral blood mononuclear cells (PBMCs), taken at new diagnosis, from a patient treated with antithyroid drugs. The CDR3 bases are TGCGCCAGCAGCCGCGAAGGACTAGCGGGAGCCTACAATGAGCAGTTCTTC. Translated: CASSREGLAGAYNEQFF.